These 14 T cell receptor beta chains came from one sample sequenced in a study of cytomegalovirus exposure and HLA in healthy donors. TCRdb keeps only in-frame clones here, not all; method: immunoSEQ multiplex PCR. The repertoire holds under 140,000 clones, with roughly 90% as singletons. The sequencing input was PBMCs. All receptors come from a woman younger than 45 in good health and CMV-seropositive.

This clone was seen just once. V and J are TRBV5-1 and TRBJ2-1; D may be TRBD2 (6 bases). Germline-derived CDR1 and CDR2 are SGHRS and YFSETQ. This CDR3 contains 15 residues. V dropped 0 bases and J dropped 0 bases, with 7 bases sitting between them. CDR3 nucleotides: TGCGCCAGCAGCTTGGGGGGAGGCTCCTACAATGAGCAGTTCTTC. Residues: CASSLGGGSYNEQFF.

The J gene is TRBJ1-1, the V gene TRBV5-1; D is unresolved. From germline, CDR1 is SGHRS and CDR2 YFSETQ. CDR3 length: 15 residues. With 6 bases removed from V and 1 base from J, the gap between germline ends came to 16 bases. CDR3 residues: CASTSGVISNTEAFF. The CDR3 DNA is TGCGCCAGCACCTCCGGGGTAATCTCGAACACTGAAGCTTTCTTT.

The chain couples TRBV7-2 to TRBJ1-3; weak D call: TRBD1 (5 bases). CDR3 length equals 16 residues. V lost 1 base and J 5 bases, leaving 15 bases between the germline ends. Germline lookup yields CDR1 SGHTA and CDR2 FQGNSA. The CDR3 here is CASSLELQGIRNTIYF. The CDR3 DNA is TGTGCCAGCAGCTTAGAATTGCAGGGTATAAGAAACACCATATATTTT.

This chain joins TRBV2 and TRBJ2-7; TRBD1 aligns across 7 bases. Unmatched junction bases numbered 12, after V lost 10 bases and J lost 6 bases. Germline CDR1 reads SNHLY; CDR2 reads FYNNEI. This CDR3 region has 13 residues. The CDR3 region is CATKQGIPGEQYF. CDR3 coding DNA: TGTGCCACCAAACAGGGGATTCCTGGCGAGCAGTACTTC. The entire variable domain, with the rest obtained from reference TRBV2 and TRBJ2-7, is as follows: EPEVTQTPSHQVTQMGQEVILRCVPISNHLYFYWYRQILGQKVEFLVSFYNNEISEKSEIFDDQFSVERPDGSNFTLKIRSTKLEDSAMYFCATKQGIPGEQYFGPGTRLTVT.

J is TRBJ2-1 and V is TRBV28; 14 bases agree with TRBD2. This CDR3 spans 16 amino acids. The V and J ends lost 3 bases and 7 bases, in that order; junction bases with no gene match: 5. Germline V CDR1 and CDR2: MDHEN, SYDVKM. CDR3 region: CASSLGLAGDHNEQFF. As DNA, the CDR3 is TGTGCCAGCAGTTTGGGACTAGCGGGAGATCATAATGAGCAGTTCTTC.

V is TRBV11-2 and J is TRBJ2-1, with D tentatively TRBD2 (7 bases). Germline-derived CDR1 and CDR2 are SGHAT and FQNNGV. This CDR3 region has 16 residues. V lost 3 bases and J 3 bases, leaving 15 bases between the germline ends. CDR3 DNA: TGTGCCAGCAGCTTTGGCTTCGGGGGGCACTACAATGAGCAGTTCTTC. Its translation: CASSFGFGGHYNEQFF.

The chain links TRBV29-1 to TRBJ1-1; D gene unclear. This CDR3 comprises 13 residues. The V end lost 2 bases, the J end lost 5 bases, and 12 bases lay between the germline ends. Germline V gene sequence: CDR1 SQVTM, CDR2 ANQGSEA. CDR3 sequence reads: CSVETGRGTEAFF. DNA of the CDR3: TGCAGCGTTGAAACGGGCCGCGGGACTGAAGCTTTCTTT.

The chain joins TRBV7-9 to TRBJ2-3; D is possibly TRBD2 (5 bases). Trimming pared 0 bases from V and 1 base from J, leaving 8 bases between. The CDR3 spans 15 residues. Germline V gene sequence: CDR1 SEHNR, CDR2 FQNEAQ (reference sequence). The CDR3 DNA sequence: TGTGCCAGCAGCTTAGCGGTGAGGGGCACAGATACGCAGTATTTT. Translation: CASSLAVRGTDTQYF.

The genes are TRBV10-3 and TRBJ2-7, with D possibly matching TRBD1 (5 bases). Per the germline V gene, CDR1 is ENHRY and CDR2 is SYGVKD. V was trimmed by 4 bases and J by 0 bases, leaving 10 bases between them. The CDR3 contains 14 residues. The CDR3 DNA follows: TGTGCCATCAGTGCAGGGATAATCTCCTACGAGCAGTACTTC. Encoded protein: CAISAGIISYEQYF.

This clone occurred once. V is TRBV7-8 and J is TRBJ2-2; TRBD1 aligns across 10 bases. Germline assignment: CDR1 SGHVS and CDR2 FQNEAQ. The CDR3 is 15 amino acids. V was clipped by 5 bases and J by 4 bases; unmatched bases: 4. The DNA for the CDR3 is TGTGCCAGCAGCCAGGGGGACAGGGGCACCGGGGAGCTGTTTTTT. Translated, it gives CASSQGDRGTGELFF. Drawing the rest from reference TRBV7-8 and TRBJ2-2, the complete variable domain is GAGVSQSPRYKVAKRGQDVALRCDPISGHVSLFWYQQALGQGPEFLTYFQNEAQLDKSGLPSDRFFAERPEGSVSTLKIQRTQQEDSAVYLCASSQGDRGTGELFFGEGSRLTVL.

This sequence joins TRBV6-6 and TRBJ1-1, with 9 nucleotides matching TRBD1. Germline assignment: CDR1 MNHNY and CDR2 SVGAGI (reference sequence). J gave up 2 bases and V 2 bases, and 6 bases lay outside the gene matches. The CDR3 spans 16 residues. DNA of the CDR3: TGTGCCAGCAGTTACCCGGACAGGGGCTCCAACACTGAAGCTTTCTTT. As protein: CASSYPDRGSNTEAFF.

The chain couples TRBV28 to TRBJ2-7, with TRBD1 as a possible D gene (6 bases). The CDR3 runs 15 residues. Trimming shortened V by 2 bases and J by 3 bases, and 14 bases separated the two germline ends. The germline gives CDR1 MDHEN, CDR2 SYDVKM. The CDR3 sequence: CASSLTTARGYEQYF. For the CDR3, the DNA is TGTGCCAGCAGTTTAACCACCGCCAGGGGCTACGAGCAGTACTTC.

Here the CDR3 DNA reads TGTGCCAGTAGTAGCGGTCTAGATACGCAGTATTTT. As protein: CASSSGLDTQYF. This chain uses TRBV19 with TRBJ2-3; D is undetermined. Germline V lookup: CDR1 LNHDA, CDR2 SQIVND (reference sequence). V lost 4 bases and J 5 bases, leaving 7 bases between the germline ends. The CDR3 extends over 12 amino acids.

The rearrangement links TRBV5-1 to TRBJ2-7, with D possibly being TRBD2 (6 bases). The V end lost 0 bases, the J end lost 4 bases, and 14 bases lay between the germline ends. CDR1 and CDR2 (germline): SGHRS, YFSETQ. The CDR3 spans 15 residues. CDR3 protein: CASSLENSGFYEQYF. For the CDR3, the DNA is TGCGCCAGCAGCTTGGAGAATAGCGGATTTTACGAGCAGTACTTC.